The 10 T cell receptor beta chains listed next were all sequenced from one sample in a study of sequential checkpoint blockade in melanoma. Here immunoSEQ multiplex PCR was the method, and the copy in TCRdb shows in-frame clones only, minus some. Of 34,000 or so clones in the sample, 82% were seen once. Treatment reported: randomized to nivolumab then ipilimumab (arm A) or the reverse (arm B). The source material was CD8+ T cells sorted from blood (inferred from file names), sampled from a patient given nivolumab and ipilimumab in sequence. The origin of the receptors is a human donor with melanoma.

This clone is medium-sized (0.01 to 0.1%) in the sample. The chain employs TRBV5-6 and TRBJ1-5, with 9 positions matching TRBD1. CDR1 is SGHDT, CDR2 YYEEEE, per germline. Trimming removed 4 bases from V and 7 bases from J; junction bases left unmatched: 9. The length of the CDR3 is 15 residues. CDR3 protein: CASSPQGAFGQPQHF. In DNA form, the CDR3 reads TGTGCCAGCAGCCCACAGGGGGCGTTCGGACAGCCCCAGCATTTT.

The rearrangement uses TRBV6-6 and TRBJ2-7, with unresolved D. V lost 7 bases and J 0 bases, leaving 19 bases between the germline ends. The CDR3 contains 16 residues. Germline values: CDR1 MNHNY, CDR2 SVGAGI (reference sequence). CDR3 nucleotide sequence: TGTGCCAGCACAACTCCCCCGCGTATCCTCTCCTACGAGCAGTACTTC. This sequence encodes CASTTPPRILSYEQYF.

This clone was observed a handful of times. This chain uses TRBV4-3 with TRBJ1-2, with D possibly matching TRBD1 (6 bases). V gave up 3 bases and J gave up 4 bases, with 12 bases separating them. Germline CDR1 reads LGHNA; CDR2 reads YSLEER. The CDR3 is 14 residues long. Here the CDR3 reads CASSQETGFYGYTF. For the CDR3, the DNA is TGCGCCAGCAGCCAGGAGACAGGTTTCTATGGCTACACCTTC.

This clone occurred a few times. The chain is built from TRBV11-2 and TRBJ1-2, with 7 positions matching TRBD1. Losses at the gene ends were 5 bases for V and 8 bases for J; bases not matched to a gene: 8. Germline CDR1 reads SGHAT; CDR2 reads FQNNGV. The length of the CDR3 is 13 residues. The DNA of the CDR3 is TGTGCCAGCAGCGGAGACAGGGCTGAGGGCTACACCTTC. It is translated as CASSGDRAEGYTF.

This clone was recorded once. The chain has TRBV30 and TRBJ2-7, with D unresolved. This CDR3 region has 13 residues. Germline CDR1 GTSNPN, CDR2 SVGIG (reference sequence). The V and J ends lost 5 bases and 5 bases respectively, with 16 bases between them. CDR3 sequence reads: CAWGWSPAHEQYF. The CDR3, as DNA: TGTGCCTGGGGGTGGAGCCCGGCGCACGAGCAGTACTTC. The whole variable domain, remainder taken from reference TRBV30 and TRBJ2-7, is SQTIHQWPATLVQPVGSPLSLECTVEGTSNPNLYWYRQAAGRGLQLLFYSVGIGQISSEVPQNLSASRPQDRQFILSSKKLLLSDSGFYLCAWGWSPAHEQYFGPGTRLTVT.

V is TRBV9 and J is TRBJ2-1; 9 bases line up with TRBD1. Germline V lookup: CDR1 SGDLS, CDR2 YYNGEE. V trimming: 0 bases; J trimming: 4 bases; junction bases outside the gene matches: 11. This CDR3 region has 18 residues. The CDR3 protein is CASSVEDRGGPGYNEQFF. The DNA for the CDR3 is TGTGCCAGCAGCGTAGAGGACAGGGGAGGGCCGGGGTACAATGAGCAGTTCTTC. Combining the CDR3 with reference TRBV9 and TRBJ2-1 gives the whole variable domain DSGVTQTPKHLITATGQRVTLRCSPRSGDLSVYWYQQSLDQGLQFLIQYYNGEERAKGNILERFSAQQFPDLHSELNLSSLELGDSALYFCASSVEDRGGPGYNEQFFGPGTRLTVL.

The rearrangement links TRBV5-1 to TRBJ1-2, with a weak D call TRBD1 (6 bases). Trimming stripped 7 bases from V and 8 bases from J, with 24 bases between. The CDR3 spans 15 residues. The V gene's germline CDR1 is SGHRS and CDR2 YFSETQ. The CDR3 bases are TGCGCCAGCTCTTCGCGTGGGGGCGACATCTGGGGCTACACCTTC. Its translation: CASSSRGGDIWGYTF. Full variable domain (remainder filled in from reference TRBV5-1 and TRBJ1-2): KAGVTQTPRYLIKTRGQQVTLSCSPISGHRSVSWYQQTPGQGLQFLFEYFSETQRNKGNFPGRFSGRQFSNSRSEMNVSTLELGDSALYLCASSSRGGDIWGYTFGSGTRLTVV.

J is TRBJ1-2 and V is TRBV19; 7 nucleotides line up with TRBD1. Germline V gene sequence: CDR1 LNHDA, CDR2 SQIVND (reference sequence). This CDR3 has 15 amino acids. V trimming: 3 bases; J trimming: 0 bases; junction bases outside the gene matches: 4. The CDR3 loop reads CASSIRDSTNYGYTF. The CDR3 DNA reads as TGTGCCAGTAGTATCCGGGACAGCACTAACTATGGCTACACCTTC.

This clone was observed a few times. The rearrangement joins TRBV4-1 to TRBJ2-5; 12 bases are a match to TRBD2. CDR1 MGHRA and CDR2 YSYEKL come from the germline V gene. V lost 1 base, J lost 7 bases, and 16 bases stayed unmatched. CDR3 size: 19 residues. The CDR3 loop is CASSQGVPGLAGAGGTQYF. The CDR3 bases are TGCGCCAGCAGCCAAGGGGTGCCGGGACTAGCGGGCGCTGGCGGGACCCAGTACTTC.

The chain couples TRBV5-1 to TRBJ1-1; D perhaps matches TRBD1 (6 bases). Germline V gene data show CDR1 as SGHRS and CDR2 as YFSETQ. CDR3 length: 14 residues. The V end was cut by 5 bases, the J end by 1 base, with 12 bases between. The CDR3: CASRNRVSNTEAFF. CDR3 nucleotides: TGCGCCAGCAGGAACAGGGTTTCGAACACTGAAGCTTTCTTT.